The 22 T cell receptor beta chains below all came from one sample that was sequenced in a study of cytomegalovirus exposure and HLA in healthy donors. PCR primers comprised 60 Vbeta and 13 Jbeta primers. TCRdb's copy holds only in-frame clones and misses some; the assay was immunoSEQ multiplex PCR. The sample shows some 150,000 clones, roughly 80% of them seen only once. Source material: PBMCs. The receptors come from a woman aged 50 to 60 in good health and CMV-seronegative.

V is TRBV30 and J is TRBJ2-7, with a possible D match to TRBD1 (6 bases). The CDR3 loop spans 12 amino acids. Germline V gives CDR1 GTSNPN, CDR2 SVGIG (reference sequence). Trimming took 5 bases from V and 1 from J, leaving 9 bases between them. Here the CDR3 DNA reads TGTGCCTGGGAAAGGGGGTCCTACGAGCAGTACTTC. Its protein product is CAWERGSYEQYF. Using reference TRBV30 and TRBJ2-7 for the parts outside the CDR3, the full variable domain is SQTIHQWPATLVQPVGSPLSLECTVEGTSNPNLYWYRQAAGRGLQLLFYSVGIGQISSEVPQNLSASRPQDRQFILSSKKLLLSDSGFYLCAWERGSYEQYFGPGTRLTVT.

The rearrangement joins TRBV30 to TRBJ1-2, with TRBD1 matching 8 bases. The germline gives CDR1 GTSNPN, CDR2 SVGIG (reference sequence). The trim removed 3 bases at V and 8 bases at J, leaving 11 bases unmatched. There are 14 residues in the CDR3. DNA of the CDR3: TGTGCCTGGAGGGACCCGGACAGGGCAAAGGGCTACACCTTC. It is translated as CAWRDPDRAKGYTF. The variable domain in full, with the rest retrieved from reference TRBV30 and TRBJ1-2, is SQTIHQWPATLVQPVGSPLSLECTVEGTSNPNLYWYRQAAGRGLQLLFYSVGIGQISSEVPQNLSASRPQDRQFILSSKKLLLSDSGFYLCAWRDPDRAKGYTFGSGTRLTVV.

The chain employs TRBV25-1 and TRBJ1-2; D possibly corresponds to TRBD1 (6 bases). Trimming shortened V by 4 bases and J by 5 bases, and 11 bases separated the two germline ends. The CDR3 spans 13 residues. Germline V gene data show CDR1 as MGHDK and CDR2 as SYGVNS. DNA for the CDR3: TGTGCCAGCAGTGGGAGGACAGTTTATGGCTACACCTTC. Translated: CASSGRTVYGYTF.

The rearrangement joins TRBV2 to TRBJ1-1, with a tentative D call TRBD1 (5 bases). CDR3 length: 14 residues. Trimming left V 2 bases short and J 11 bases short, with 18 bases between. CDR1 SNHLY and CDR2 FYNNEI come from the germline V gene. CDR3 residues: CASSEIGASPGAFF. The DNA for the CDR3 is TGTGCCAGCAGTGAAATCGGCGCCTCCCCAGGGGCTTTCTTT.

V and J are TRBV28 and TRBJ1-4; 7 nucleotides line up with TRBD1. V lost 3 bases to trimming and J lost 10 bases; unmatched junction nucleotides: 5. The CDR3 extends over 13 amino acids. In germline, CDR1 is MDHEN, CDR2 SYDVKM. CDR3 nucleotides: TGTGCCAGCAGTTTGGCAGGGGGTGTAAAACTGTTTTTT. Protein sequence: CASSLAGGVKLFF.

V usage is TRBV15 and J usage is TRBJ2-1; perhaps TRBD2 as D (6 bases). The CDR3 consists of 15 residues. Germline lookup yields CDR1 LNHNV and CDR2 YYDKDF (reference sequence). V was shortened by 4 bases and J by 0 bases, with 10 bases between the two germline ends. CDR3 DNA: TGTGCCACCAGCACGGAGGGGCGCTCCTACAATGAGCAGTTCTTC. The encoded protein is CATSTEGRSYNEQFF.

The V and J genes are TRBV10-3 and TRBJ2-7; TRBD1 might be the D (6 bases). Trimming removed 11 bases from V and 4 bases from J, with 18 bases in between. The germline V gene encodes CDR1 ENHRY and CDR2 SYGVKD. The CDR3 loop spans 13 amino acids. The CDR3 nucleotides read TGTGCCTCCCGTCCAGGGGACGGGTACGAGCAGTACTTC. It codes for CASRPGDGYEQYF.

This clone was seen a handful of times. This chain links TRBV2 with TRBJ1-3; D is possibly TRBD1 (6 bases). The length of the CDR3 is 12 residues. The V end was cut by 3 bases, the J end by 7 bases, with 7 bases between. Germline values: CDR1 SNHLY, CDR2 FYNNEI. CDR3 sequence reads: CASSDQGNTIYF. CDR3 nucleotides: TGTGCCAGCAGTGACCAGGGGAACACCATATATTTT.

This clone was detected once. The rearrangement uses TRBV18 and TRBJ1-5, with D perhaps TRBD1 (6 bases). Germline-derived CDR1 and CDR2 are KGHSH and LQKENI. The V end lost 8 bases, the J end lost 0 bases, and 11 bases lay between the germline ends. This CDR3 spans 14 amino acids. CDR3 bases: TGTGCCAGCGCCTCAGGGGATAGCAATCAGCCCCAGCATTTT. Amino acids: CASASGDSNQPQHF.

The chain recombines TRBV7-2 with TRBJ2-1; 9 nucleotides agree with TRBD1. The CDR3 has 15 residues. The V and J ends lost 1 base and 4 bases, in that order; junction bases with no gene match: 2. Per the germline V gene, CDR1 is SGHTA and CDR2 is FQGNSA. CDR3 nucleotides: TGTGCCAGCAGCTTAGATGGACAGGGGTACAATGAGCAGTTCTTC. It specifies CASSLDGQGYNEQFF.

This chain uses TRBV10-3 with TRBJ2-7; 8 bases are shared with TRBD1. Germline V gene sequence: CDR1 ENHRY, CDR2 SYGVKD. The length of the CDR3 is 14 residues. Trimming removed 8 bases from V and 0 bases from J; junction bases left unmatched: 6. The DNA of the CDR3 is TGTGCCATCGACGCCGGGACAGGCTCCTACGAGCAGTACTTC. Amino acid sequence: CAIDAGTGSYEQYF.

This clone appeared once. V gene TRBV7-2 combines with J gene TRBJ2-3; 10 positions match TRBD2. The CDR3 is 17 residues long. The V and J ends lost 4 bases and 0 bases, in that order; junction bases with no gene match: 7. Germline V CDR1 and CDR2: SGHTA, FQGNSA. CDR3 DNA: TGTGCCAGCAGCTCGGTCGGAGCGGGAGGGAGCACAGATACGCAGTATTTT. It is translated as CASSSVGAGGSTDTQYF.

For this clone: The sample holds other DNA sequences that translate to the same CDR3. The chain recombines TRBV11-3 with TRBJ2-3; D perhaps matches TRBD2 (5 bases). This CDR3 region has 12 residues. CDR1 SGHNT and CDR2 YENEEA come from the germline V gene. V dropped 3 bases and J dropped 4 bases, with 5 bases sitting between them. The CDR3 loop reads CASSLRADTQYF. The DNA of the CDR3 is TGTGCCAGCAGCTTGAGGGCAGATACGCAGTATTTT.

The chain couples TRBV6-6 to TRBJ1-5, with D unresolved. Germline lookup yields CDR1 MNHNY and CDR2 SVGAGI (reference sequence). Trimming cost V 0 bases and J 7 bases, with 7 bases left between them. The CDR3 contains 13 residues. CDR3 nucleotides: TGTGCCAGCAGTTACTCCGGTCCACAGCCCCAGCATTTT. Residues: CASSYSGPQPQHF.

The V call is TRBV9, the J call TRBJ2-3; D may be TRBD2 (5 bases). Germline CDR1 and CDR2: SGDLS and YYNGEE. The CDR3 is 14 residues long. V lost 0 bases, J lost 8 bases, and 13 bases lay in between. The CDR3 region has the DNA TGTGCCAGCAGCGTAGGTGAAGCTCGGGGTACGCAGTATTTT. Its translation: CASSVGEARGTQYF.

The chain links TRBV30 to TRBJ1-6; D remains unclear. V lost 2 bases and J lost 8, with 10 bases in between. This CDR3 comprises 13 residues. The germline V gene has CDR1 GTSNPN and CDR2 SVGIG (reference sequence). The chain's CDR3 is CAWSPNRDSPLHF. CDR3 nucleotide sequence: TGTGCCTGGAGTCCTAACAGAGATTCACCCCTCCACTTT.

The J gene is TRBJ2-5, the V gene TRBV7-2, with 11 bases identical to TRBD2. The V gene end was trimmed by 3 bases and the J gene end by 5 bases; junction bases not matched to a gene: 11. Germline loops: CDR1 SGHTA, CDR2 FQGNSA. The CDR3 runs to 17 residues. In DNA, the CDR3 is TGTGCCAGCAGCTTGAGACTAGCGGGGTCCTTAGGGGAGACCCAGTACTTC. Translated, it gives CASSLRLAGSLGETQYF.

The V gene is TRBV5-4, the J gene TRBJ1-1; TRBD1 aligns across 7 bases. J lost 0 bases, V lost 4 bases, and 9 bases had no gene match. The CDR3 spans 16 residues. Per the germline V gene, CDR1 is SGHNT and CDR2 is YYREEE (reference sequence). The CDR3 is CASSPRTGAMNTEAFF. DNA for the CDR3: TGTGCCAGCAGCCCTAGGACAGGCGCCATGAACACTGAAGCTTTCTTT. Combining the CDR3 with reference TRBV5-4 and TRBJ1-1 gives the whole variable domain ETGVTQSPTHLIKTRGQQVTLRCSSQSGHNTVSWYQQALGQGPQFIFQYYREEENGRGNFPPRFSGLQFPNYSSELNVNALELDDSALYLCASSPRTGAMNTEAFFGQGTRLTVV.

The V call is TRBV7-2, the J call TRBJ2-7; a weak D match, TRBD1 (5 bases). This CDR3 contains 15 residues. CDR1 is SGHTA and CDR2 is FQGNSA in the germline V gene. V lost 6 bases and J lost 6, with 21 bases in between. CDR3 nucleotides: TGTGCCAGCAGTCCGGAAGGGGCAGGGCCGGGCGAGCAGTACTTC. Protein: CASSPEGAGPGEQYF.

J is TRBJ1-2 and V is TRBV15; D is uncertain. Germline values: CDR1 LNHNV, CDR2 YYDKDF (reference sequence). V dropped 0 bases and J dropped 2 bases, with 10 bases sitting between them. The CDR3 contains 15 residues. The CDR3 DNA sequence: TGTGCCACCAGCAGAGATCTGGGAGAGAACTATGGCTACACCTTC. As protein: CATSRDLGENYGYTF.

The chain carries TRBV18 and TRBJ2-7, with 8 bases matching TRBD2. Germline values: CDR1 KGHSH, CDR2 LQKENI. The junction had 12 bases not matched to a gene; V was cut back by 9 bases and J by 5 bases. This CDR3 spans 14 amino acids. CDR3 sequence (DNA): TGTGCCAGTCGACCGCCACTAGCGGCCCACGAGCAGTACTTC. Translating gives CASRPPLAAHEQYF. The full variable domain, rest sourced from reference TRBV18 and TRBJ2-7, is NAGVMQNPRHLVRRRGQEARLRCSPMKGHSHVYWYRQLPEEGLKFMVYLQKENIIDESGMPKERFSAEFPKEGPSILRIQQVVRGDSAAYFCASRPPLAAHEQYFGPGTRLTVT.

This clone was recorded once. V and J are TRBV18 and TRBJ2-1; 11 bases agree with TRBD2. With 5 bases clipped from V and 5 bases from J, the junction kept 11 bases outside the gene matches. CDR3 length: 17 amino acids. From germline, CDR1 is KGHSH and CDR2 LQKENI. This CDR3 is CASSLLAGGRGDNEQFF. CDR3 nucleotides: TGTGCCAGCTCATTGCTAGCGGGAGGAAGGGGGGACAATGAGCAGTTCTTC.